The source of this TCR beta chain is a study of tumor-infiltrating lymphocytes in primary liver carcinoma (dated by TCRdb to 2015 to 2018). As for the study more broadly: Between November 2015 and early 2016, about five patients in China with histopathologically diagnosed primary liver carcinoma had their tumors surgically resected. TCRbeta repertoire sequencing covered some 35 specimens from 5 patients: 25 or so tumor regions, 5 adjacent noncancerous liver tissues and 5 peripheral blood samples. TCRbeta repertoire sequencing, expression microarrays and whole-exome sequencing were combined in the study across five regions of each liver tumor, with adjacent normal tissue and blood also included. Each sample produced roughly 3.65 to 7.13 million productive TCRbeta reads, and read depth showed no significant difference between tissue types. The tumors of the five patients were staged as T1-T3 N0M0, with maximum diameters ranging from about 4.2 to 11 cm. Technical replicate repertoires showed high reproducibility, with mean shared-clone rates about 0.91 and correlation coefficients above 0.95. Of the five patients, three men and two women aged 30 to 69 years, four had hepatocellular carcinoma and one had combined HCC and intrahepatic cholangiocarcinoma. Broader findings and caveats from the paper: With just four to six patients in the study, the authors point out that the findings should be validated in a larger study. Comparison of CD4+ and CD8+ T cell repertoires was precluded by the use of bulk unsorted samples. The top 250 clones made up a significantly larger repertoire fraction in tumors than in blood (p = 0.039). Repertoire overlap was higher between tumor regions (mean roughly 35%) than tumor-adjacent (approximately 17%) or tumor-blood (approximately 15%) pairs, consistent with antigen-driven expansion. Because sequencing covered only the TCR beta chain and unpaired alpha chains were not captured, true repertoire diversity is likely underestimated.

Blood RNA was extracted from unsorted whole blood with TRIzol reagent; germline DNA came from the DNeasy Blood & Tissue kit. At the time of sampling, the patients were treatment-naive and had chronic HBV infection. Before surgery, 3.5 to 4 milliliters of peripheral blood were drawn into K2EDTA tubes. The germline V gene supplies CDR1 SGHDT and CDR2 YYEEEE. The CDR3 starts with the cysteine, ends with the phenylalanine, and has 12 residues. Here the CDR3 DNA is all that survives: 36 bases in frame from base 1. A constant-region primer and ProtoScript II reverse transcriptase were used to reverse-transcribe TCRbeta-specific cDNA from about 0.55 ug total RNA. Construction of the TCRbeta libraries relied on three nested rounds of multiplex PCR, following a slightly modified ARM-PCR procedure. Multiplex TRBV1-TRBV30 forward primers and a Cbeta reverse primer were used in the first two PCR rounds, each of which was run for roughly 9 cycles. Sample barcodes and Illumina adapters were attached in a final 25-cycle PCR using Deep VentR polymerase. Before sequencing, amplicons between 200 and 500 bp were purified from gel using a QIAquick gel extraction kit. The TCRbeta amplicons were sequenced with 250-bp paired-end reads on an Illumina HiSeq 2500. In the original analysis: To recover full CDR3 sequences, reads were quality-trimmed using Trimmomatic v0.33 and paired reads were then merged using FLASH v1.2.11. V, D and J germline segments were assigned to the rearranged TCRbeta sequences by MiGEC v1.2.1b. Clonotype statistics and Shannon-Wiener diversity indices were computed with VDJtools v1.0.0. To cut down on sampling bias, every analysis after diversity analysis relied on just the 250 most abundant clonotypes from each sample. TCRdb reworked the public reads: Q25 trimming with fastp, MiXCR clone assembly, productive beta chains retained. Identical CDR3 protein sequences are pooled into one entry, listed with their most common genes and DNA. Here the V and J calls rest on TCRdb's processing, not on the authors' analysis. The sample contains approximately 320,000 distinct CDR3 sequences, nearly 60% of them found a single time. About 15% of the sample is held by the ten biggest clonotypes.

A remark on this clonotype: Its antigen target is currently unknown. Compared with germline, one end of the junction differs, possibly owing to a read error.

The sequence is built from TRBV5-6 and TRBJ1-2, with the D gene call left open. The receptor comes from a woman in her thirties with primary liver carcinoma and hepatitis B virus infection. The sequencing input was peripheral blood. The CDR3 region reads CAGSYIQSGYTF. In nucleotide form, the sequence is TGTGCCGGCAGTTACATTCAGAGTGGCTACACCTTC.